The present T cell receptor beta chain was sequenced within a study of OX40 agonist ivuxolimab in advanced cancers. Study overall: Cancers in dose escalation were hepatocellular, melanoma, renal cell and head and neck. Prior anti-PD-1, anti-PD-L1 or anti-CTLA-4 therapy was allowed; around 43% had some.

Findings of the study overall: Low normalized T-cell clonal expansion also characterized some of the nonresponders.

Per the germline V gene, CDR1 is MNHEY and CDR2 is SMNVEV (reference sequence). Trimming cost V 3 bases and J 2 bases, with 5 bases left between them. The CDR3 is 13 amino acids. Profiled with immunoSEQ multiplex PCR; TCRdb holds only in-frame clones, not every one. This table holds some 30,000 clones, about 93% found once. Patients with a history of autoimmune disease or on systemic immunosuppression were excluded. This clone was recorded once. Its antigen is undetermined. The sequence derives from an adult with an advanced solid tumor such as melanoma, head and neck, liver or kidney cancer. The genes are TRBV27 and TRBJ1-3; D ambiguous. This specimen was CD4+ or CD8+ T cells sorted from blood, taken in a trial of the OX40 agonist ivuxolimab. CDR3: CASSFGAGNTIYF. The CDR3 DNA follows: TGTGCCAGCAGTTTCGGGGCTGGAAACACCATATATTTT.